The rows below give T cell receptor beta chains drawn from one sample of a study of cytomegalovirus exposure and HLA in healthy donors. Libraries were prepared by immunoSEQ multiplex PCR; TCRdb keeps only in-frame clonotypes and omits some of them. The sample includes roughly 180,000 clones, roughly 88% of them seen just once. Sequenced: PBMCs. These TCRs come from a girl aged 2 to 9 in good health and CMV-seropositive. Both conserved end residues are trimmed from each CDR3. The size of a clone is reported for some rows only, either as once, few or many, or as a class for expanded clones.

>.|TRBV19
ASTEESGLSNQPQH
>once|TRBV5-1
ASSPGRGADYGYT
>.|TRBV5-4
ASSLTSGGYNEQF
>.|TRBV9
ASSFGTGDQPQH
>few|TRBV4-1
ASSQRVETGFYGYT
>.|TRBV27
ASGPGLAGGEQF
>.|TRBV6-5
ASSYGERPLAGELF
>.|TRBV25-1
ATGGGTEAF
>.|TRBV5-4
ASSWALGADYGYT
>.|TRBV6-5
ACGGRETQY
>few|TRBV6-1
ASSEPGQGSPYEQY
>.|TRBV18
ASSRDLSYNEQF
>.|TRBV6-6
ASSETGHMRKLF
>.|TRBV7-4
ASSSANQPQH
>.|TRBV7-8
ASSHTGGDQPQH
>.|TRBV7-3
ASRPPGTVTNLYGYT
>once|TRBV6-1
ASSGGQGYCEQY
>.|TRBV5-4
ASSLAGAGGNTGELF
>.|TRBV5-1
ASSKGRRDSMNTGELF
>.|TRBV7-9
ASSGLAGGISNEQF
>.|TRBV28
ASSSRQDGYT
>.|TRBV7-3
ASSLSNLYTGELF
>few|TRBV30
AWSGPGNTEAF
>.|TRBV9
ASSPRTDRTDTQY
>few|TRBV19
ASSPQTGPGRDTQY
>.|TRBV12-5
ASGLAGQGAIEQF
>.|TRBV14
ASSRQTGLNTEAF
>once|TRBV6-1
ASSEYRTEAF
>few|TRBV7-6
ASSLLTPSSTDTQY
>.|TRBV30
AWSLTVRGYQPQH
>.|TRBV30
AWSSGPGYGYT
>.|TRBV10-1
ASSDPAVYNEQF
>once|TRBV11-3
ASSWGGTSGRDEQF
>few|TRBV30
AWSVSGYTEAF
>.|TRBV6-5
ASSYYAGGELF
>.|TRBV5-1
ASSLPNRQDTQY
>.|TRBV5-4
ASRSESYEQY
>.|TRBV9
ASSVTSGPYEQY
>.|TRBV7-3
ASSTGLDAEQF
>few|TRBV6-1
ASSGRQNNEKLF
>few|TRBV29-1
SVLRGYASTDTQY
>.|TRBV9
ASSVVFGRDEQF
>.|TRBV27
ASSPHRGQNTEAF